A single sample gave rise to the 21 T cell receptor beta chains below, sequenced in a study of human T cells and chemical hapten exposure. TCRdb reprocessed the RACE reads via MiXCR and lists one record per CDR3 protein. Of roughly 120,000 distinct CDR3 sequences detected, roughly an eighth appear once; the ten largest clones hold just over 1.4%. Regarding time point: patch test 1, 2 weeks after DPC sensitization. Treatment described: therapeutic diphenylcyclopropenone sensitization with weekly scalp DPC. Sequences were derived from whole blood, sampled in connection with sensitization to the hapten diphenylcyclopropenone (DPC). Receptors originate from a woman aged 50 to 60 with alopecia areata. Some clones in this sample may be carry-over from other donors' samples.

This clonotype was seen a handful of times. The chain recombines TRBV7-2 with TRBJ1-6; D possibly corresponds to TRBD1 (6 bases). This CDR3 has 15 amino acids. Germline CDR1 SGHTA, CDR2 FQGNSA. V was clipped by 7 bases and J by 7 bases, with 17 bases between them. The chain's CDR3 is CASTRMGGSNSPLHF. CDR3 nucleotide sequence: TGTGCCAGCACCCGGATGGGGGGCTCCAATTCACCCCTCCACTTT.

The chain is built from TRBV7-2 and TRBJ1-2, with unresolved D. CDR1 and CDR2 (germline): SGHTA, FQGNSA. The CDR3 spans 14 residues. V shed 1 base and J shed 4 bases, with 10 bases lying between them. The CDR3 bases are TGTGCCAGCAGCTTAGTCAAGGGAACCTATGGCTACACCTTC. Amino acid sequence: CASSLVKGTYGYTF.

This clonotype was counted ten times or more. The chain couples TRBV6-6 to TRBJ1-2, with D perhaps matching TRBD1 (6 bases). The CDR3 sequence is 14 residues long. V gave up 7 bases and J gave up 1 base, with 13 bases separating them. CDR1 MNHNY and CDR2 SVGAGI come from the germline V gene (reference sequence). The CDR3 spells CASTIGGSNYGYTF. CDR3 bases: TGTGCCAGCACCATAGGGGGAAGTAACTATGGCTACACCTTC.

This clonotype was seen ten or more times. The chain is built from TRBV18 and TRBJ2-3; D is unclear. Trimming cost V 2 bases and J 2 bases, with 11 bases left between them. Germline CDR1 is KGHSH and CDR2 is LQKENI. The CDR3 consists of 15 residues. In DNA, the CDR3 is TGTGCCAGCTCACCAGGGCAAACGCTCACAGATACGCAGTATTTT. Residues: CASSPGQTLTDTQYF.

This clonotype was seen ten or more times. The rearrangement joins TRBV7-2 to TRBJ2-3; 8 bases are a match to TRBD2. Trimming took 2 bases from V and 0 from J; bases not matched to a gene: 4. The germline CDR1 and CDR2 sequences are SGHTA and FQGNSA. The CDR3 is made up of 16 amino acids. This CDR3 reads CASSLFGGGSTDTQYF. CDR3 coding DNA: TGTGCCAGCAGCTTATTCGGCGGGGGGAGCACAGATACGCAGTATTTT. Together with reference TRBV7-2 and TRBJ2-3, the CDR3 gives the full variable domain: GAGVSQSPSNKVTEKGKDVELRCDPISGHTALYWYRQSLGQGLEFLIYFQGNSAPDKSGLPSDRFSAERTGGSVSTLTIQRTQQEDSAVYLCASSLFGGGSTDTQYFGPGTRLTVL.

This clonotype occurred a few times. Its ends do not fully match the called genes, so a read error is possible. The chain uses TRBV18 and TRBJ2-5; D unclear. Germline V lookup: CDR1 KGHSH, CDR2 LQKENI. The CDR3 contains 13 residues. In DNA, the CDR3 is TGTGCCAGCTCACCGCGAAGTCCCGAGACCCAGCACTTC. Amino acid sequence: CASSPRSPETQHF.

This clonotype was recorded at least ten times. The J gene is TRBJ1-5, the V gene TRBV20-1; D is possibly TRBD1 (6 bases). CDR3 length: 13 amino acids. Germline loops: CDR1 DFQATT, CDR2 SNEGSKA (reference sequence). V lost 5 bases, J lost 3 bases, and 11 bases lay in between. CDR3 coding DNA: TGCAGTGCTGGCGGACAGTACAATCAGCCCCAGCATTTT. It yields the protein CSAGGQYNQPQHF.

This clonotype was counted many times. This sequence joins TRBV6-6 and TRBJ1-1; D not certain. Germline CDR1 reads MNHNY; CDR2 reads SVGAGI (reference sequence). The CDR3 spans 17 residues. The V end lost 7 bases, the J end lost 0 bases, and 21 bases lay between the germline ends. The CDR3 is CASKIGYGNSMNTEAFF. CDR3 coding DNA: TGTGCCAGCAAAATCGGTTACGGCAACTCTATGAACACTGAAGCTTTCTTT.

Ten or more counts support this clonotype. CDR3 protein: CASSQASPNEQFF. The CDR3 DNA reads as TGTGCCAGCAGCCAAGCGAGCCCGAATGAGCAGTTCTTC. The V gene is TRBV3-1, the J gene TRBJ2-1; no firm D call. This CDR3 is built from 13 residues. Trimming took 1 base from V and 7 from J, leaving 8 bases between them. CDR1 is LGHDT, CDR2 YNNKEL, per germline (reference sequence).

This clonotype has only a few counts. The V and J genes are TRBV6-2 or TRBV6-3 and TRBJ2-3, with D hard to call. There are 13 residues in the CDR3. Germline V CDR1 and CDR2: MNHEY, SVGEGT. V lost 0 bases to trimming and J lost 7 bases, with 8 bases between them. The DNA for the CDR3 is TGTGCCAGCAGTTACTCAGGCCCCCATACGCAGTATTTT. The encoded protein is CASSYSGPHTQYF.

This clonotype was seen many times. The rearrangement uses TRBV7-8 and TRBJ1-1, with unresolved D. V was shortened by 5 bases and J by 3 bases, with 10 bases between the two germline ends. The length of the CDR3 is 13 residues. CDR1 is SGHVS and CDR2 is FQNEAQ in the germline V gene. The chain's CDR3 is CASSPGRYTEAFF. Here the CDR3 DNA reads TGTGCCAGCAGCCCCGGGAGGTACACTGAAGCTTTCTTT.

V gene TRBV4-1 combines with J gene TRBJ2-5; D ambiguous. Trimming removed 0 bases from V and 4 bases from J, with 3 bases in between. The CDR3 length is 12 residues. Germline lookup yields CDR1 MGHRA and CDR2 YSYEKL. CDR3 sequence reads: CASSQDRETQYF. The DNA of the CDR3 is TGCGCCAGCAGCCAAGATCGAGAGACCCAGTACTTC.

This chain joins TRBV5-5 and TRBJ2-6; 9 bases fit TRBD1. The junction had 7 bases not matched to a gene; V was cut back by 6 bases and J by 0 bases. CDR3 size: 17 residues. Looked up from germline, CDR1 is SGHKS and CDR2 is YYEKEE (reference sequence). In DNA, the CDR3 is TGTGCCAGCATCGGACAGGGGCTTTCCTCTGGGGCCAACGTCCTGACTTTC. Translated, it gives CASIGQGLSSGANVLTF.

In regard to this clonotype: A read error may produce the germline difference seen at one junction end. V usage is TRBV7-7 and J usage is TRBJ1-1, with D unclear. Germline CDR1 SSHAT, CDR2 FNYEAQ (reference sequence). The CDR3 is 14 residues long. The CDR3 coding sequence is TGTGCTAGCAGCTTAGATCCCATGAACACTGAAGCTTTCTTT. Translation: CASSLDPMNTEAFF.

This clonotype was found a few times. The rearrangement uses TRBV24-1 and TRBJ2-4; D gene uncertain. Germline values: CDR1 KGHDR, CDR2 SFDVKD. The CDR3 has 13 amino acids. The germline V and J ends were trimmed by 5 bases and 8 bases, with 12 bases remaining between them. The CDR3 DNA is TGTGCCACCAGTGCCCCTGTTCCGGACATTCAGTACTTC. Residues: CATSAPVPDIQYF.

This clonotype was detected a few times. As DNA, the CDR3 is TGTGCCAGCAGCCTTAACCCCCGGGGCTACACCTTC. Its translation: CASSLNPRGYTF. This rearrangement joins TRBV28 to TRBJ1-2; no reliable D call. The CDR3 covers 12 residues. Germline CDR1 and CDR2: MDHEN and SYDVKM. Trimming left V 6 bases short and J 8 bases short, with 13 bases between.

In regard to this clonotype: This sequence may be a read error, since a much larger clone differs from it by one base. The rearrangement joins TRBV18 to TRBJ2-3; 9 bases are a match to TRBD1. The CDR3 covers 18 residues. CDR1 is KGHSH and CDR2 is LQKENI in the germline V gene. The chain's CDR3 is CTSSPNIVGQGLTDTQYF. The CDR3 DNA follows: TGTACCAGCTCACCAAATATTGTGGGACAGGGTCTCACAGATACGCAGTATTTT.

The chain combines TRBV11-2 with TRBJ2-1; 9 bases fit TRBD1. CDR1 and CDR2 (germline): SGHAT, FQNNGV. The CDR3 is 18 amino acids. V lost 5 bases to trimming and J lost 7 bases; unmatched junction nucleotides: 18. This CDR3 is CASSPLPRDRVILNEQFF. The CDR3 region has the DNA TGTGCCAGCAGCCCCCTCCCCCGGGACAGGGTAATTCTGAATGAGCAGTTCTTC.

This clonotype was observed at least ten times. The rearrangement joins TRBV28 to TRBJ1-2; D unresolved. Trimming took 1 base from V and 8 from J, leaving 11 bases between them. Germline V gene lookup returns CDR1 MDHEN and CDR2 SYDVKM. This CDR3 is 13 amino acids long. The CDR3 DNA follows: TGTGCCAGCAGTTTATTAAGGGCAGAGGGCTACACCTTC. Translated, it gives CASSLLRAEGYTF.

J is TRBJ2-1 and V is TRBV6-1; 11 nucleotides agree with TRBD2. Germline V CDR1 and CDR2: MNHNS, SASEGT. V dropped 5 bases and J dropped 7; count of bases not matched to a gene: 10. CDR3 length equals 16 residues. Written as DNA, the CDR3 is TGTGCCAGCAGTTCCCCGGGACTAGCGGCTGGGAATGAGCAGTTCTTC. Amino acids: CASSSPGLAAGNEQFF.

This sequence joins TRBV6-1 and TRBJ1-5; a possible D gene is TRBD1 (5 bases). V was clipped by 2 bases and J by 2 bases, with 13 bases between them. Looked up from germline, CDR1 is MNHNS and CDR2 is SASEGT. The CDR3 is 16 residues long. CDR3 DNA sequence: TGTGCCAGCAGTGAACGGAGCGGGGGTCGCAATCAGCCCCAGCATTTT. Protein product: CASSERSGGRNQPQHF.